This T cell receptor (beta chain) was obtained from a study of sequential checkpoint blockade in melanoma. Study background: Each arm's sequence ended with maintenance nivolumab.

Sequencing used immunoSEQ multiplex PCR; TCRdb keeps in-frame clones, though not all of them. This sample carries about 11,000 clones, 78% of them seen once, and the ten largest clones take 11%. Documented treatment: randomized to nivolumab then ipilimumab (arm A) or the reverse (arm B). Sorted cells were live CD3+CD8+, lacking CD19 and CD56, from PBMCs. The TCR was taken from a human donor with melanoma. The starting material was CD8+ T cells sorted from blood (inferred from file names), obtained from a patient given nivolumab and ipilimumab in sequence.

CDR3 coding DNA: TGTGCCAGCAGTTACGAGGGGGGGCAGGCCTACGAGCAGTACTTC. This gives the protein CASSYEGGQAYEQYF. This chain uses TRBV6-5 with TRBJ2-7, with TRBD2 as a possible D gene (7 bases). The CDR3 is made up of 15 amino acids. The V gene lost 2 bases and the J gene lost 2 bases, with 13 bases spanning the gap. CDR1 is MNHEY, CDR2 SVGAGI, per germline.